This TCR beta chain was found in a study of blood T cell repertoires in COVID-19. The repertoire was sequenced with immunoSEQ multiplex PCR; TCRdb's copy has only in-frame clones and lacks some. The data show roughly 160,000 clones, approximately 90% seen once. The specimen sequenced was peripheral blood. The clonotype comes from a woman in her seventies with COVID-19, enrolled during active disease.

This chain's CDR3 is CATRLTSEKTYEQYF. Here the CDR3 DNA reads TGTGCCACCAGATTGACTAGCGAGAAGACCTACGAGCAGTACTTC. The V call is TRBV24-1, the J call TRBJ2-7, with 8 bases matching TRBD2. The V gene's germline CDR1 is KGHDR and CDR2 SFDVKD. V shed 7 bases and J 2 bases; nucleotides not matched to a gene: 9. The CDR3 has 15 residues.